Below, one T cell receptor (beta chain) is given with its context. Its specificity is not known. These data originate in a study of T cell repertoires in cytomegalovirus infection. Study at large: CMV infection and matching HLA type were both indicated by public TCR beta signatures. Overall study findings and caveats: Ex vivo, HLA-C-restricted CMV-specific TCR beta clonotypes prevailed over the rest of the response. Pooled public TCR beta family frequency picked out CMV carriers with the relevant HLA.

V was clipped by 1 base and J by 5 bases, with 11 bases between them. CDR1 and CDR2 (germline): ENHRY, SYGVKD. This CDR3 is 14 amino acids long. TCRdb recomputed calls from the reads with MiXCR, one row per CDR3 protein. The table includes approximately 1,000,000 distinct CDR3 sequences, more than 25% detected once. The specimen comprised cultured CD8+ T cells from PBMCs, sampled from culture after CMV antigen stimulation. The TCR originated in a human donor in good health (CMV status not recorded). Some clones in this sample may be carry-over from other donors' samples. This chain uses TRBV10-3 with TRBJ1-2; the D gene is possibly TRBD1 (5 bases). The CDR3 protein is CAISEWGSRYGYTF. CDR3 nucleotide sequence: TGTGCCATCAGTGAGTGGGGCAGTAGGTATGGCTACACCTTC.